This record concerns one T cell receptor (beta chain) sequence. Its antigen is unknown. The CDR3 contains 14 residues. Between the trimmed V and J ends, which lost 4 bases and 9 bases, there was a span of 17 bases. The germline V gene has CDR1 SGDLS and CDR2 YYNGEE. Researchers ran the PCR with 60 Vbeta and 13 Jbeta primers. This table comes from immunoSEQ multiplex PCR, and its TCRdb copy is limited to in-frame clones, with some not included. The sample lists some 160,000 clones; nearly 80% were seen once. These data come from a study of cytomegalovirus exposure and HLA in healthy donors. Findings and caveats of the study: Later, an analysis showed that TCR beta chains associated with HLA were more clonally expanded than others that were equally common. The study recorded about 150 TCR beta chains that were cytomegalovirus-associated.

The origin of this receptor is a woman aged 25 to 39 in good health and CMV-seronegative. The chain recombines TRBV9 with TRBJ1-5, with D maybe TRBD1 (5 bases). The specimen sequenced was PBMCs. As DNA, the CDR3 is TGTGCCAGCAGCCCTGACAGTTCTGAACGGCCCCAGCATTTT. Protein: CASSPDSSERPQHF.